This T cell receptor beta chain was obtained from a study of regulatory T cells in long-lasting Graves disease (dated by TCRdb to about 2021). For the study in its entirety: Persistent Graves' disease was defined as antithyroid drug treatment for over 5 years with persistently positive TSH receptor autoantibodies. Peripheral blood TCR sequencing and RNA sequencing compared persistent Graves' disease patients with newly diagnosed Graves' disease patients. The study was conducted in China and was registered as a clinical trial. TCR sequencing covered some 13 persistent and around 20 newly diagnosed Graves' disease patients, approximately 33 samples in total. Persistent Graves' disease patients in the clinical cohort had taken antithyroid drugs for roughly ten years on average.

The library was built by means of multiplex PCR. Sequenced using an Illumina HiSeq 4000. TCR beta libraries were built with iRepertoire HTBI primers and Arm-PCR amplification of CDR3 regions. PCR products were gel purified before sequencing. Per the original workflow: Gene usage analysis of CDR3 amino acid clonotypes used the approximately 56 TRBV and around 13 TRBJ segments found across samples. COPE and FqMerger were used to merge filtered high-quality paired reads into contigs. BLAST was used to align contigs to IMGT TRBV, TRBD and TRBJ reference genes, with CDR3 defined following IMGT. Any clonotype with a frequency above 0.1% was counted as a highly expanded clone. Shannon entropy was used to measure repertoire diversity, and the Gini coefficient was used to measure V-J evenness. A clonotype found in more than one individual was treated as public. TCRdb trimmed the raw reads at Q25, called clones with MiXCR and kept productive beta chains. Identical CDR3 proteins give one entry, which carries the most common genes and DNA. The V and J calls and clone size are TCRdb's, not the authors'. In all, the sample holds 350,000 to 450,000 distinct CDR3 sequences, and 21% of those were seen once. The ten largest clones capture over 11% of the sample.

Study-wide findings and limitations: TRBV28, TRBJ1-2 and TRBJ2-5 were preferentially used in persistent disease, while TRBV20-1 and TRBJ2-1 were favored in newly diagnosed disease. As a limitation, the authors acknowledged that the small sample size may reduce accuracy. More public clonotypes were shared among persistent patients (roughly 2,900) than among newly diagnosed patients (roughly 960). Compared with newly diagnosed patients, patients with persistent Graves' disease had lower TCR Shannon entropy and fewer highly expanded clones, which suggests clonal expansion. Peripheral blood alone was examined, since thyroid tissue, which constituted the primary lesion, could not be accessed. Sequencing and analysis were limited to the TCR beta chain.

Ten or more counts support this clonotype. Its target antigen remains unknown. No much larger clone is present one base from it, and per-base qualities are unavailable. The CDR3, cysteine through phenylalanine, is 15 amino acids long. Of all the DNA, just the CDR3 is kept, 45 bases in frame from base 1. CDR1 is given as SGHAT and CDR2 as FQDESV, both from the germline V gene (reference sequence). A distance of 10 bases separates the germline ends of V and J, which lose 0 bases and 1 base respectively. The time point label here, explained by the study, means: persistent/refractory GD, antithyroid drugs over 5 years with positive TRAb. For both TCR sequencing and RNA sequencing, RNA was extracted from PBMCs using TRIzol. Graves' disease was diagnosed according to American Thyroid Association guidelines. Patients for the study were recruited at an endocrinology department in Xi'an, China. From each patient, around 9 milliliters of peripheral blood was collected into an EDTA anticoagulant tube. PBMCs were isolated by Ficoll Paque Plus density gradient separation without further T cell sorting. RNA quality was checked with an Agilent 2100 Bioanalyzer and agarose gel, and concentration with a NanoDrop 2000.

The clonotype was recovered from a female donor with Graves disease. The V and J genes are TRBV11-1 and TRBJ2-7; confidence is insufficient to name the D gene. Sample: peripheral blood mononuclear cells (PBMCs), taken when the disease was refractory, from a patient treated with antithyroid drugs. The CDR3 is CASSLADGKSYEQYF. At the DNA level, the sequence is TGTGCCAGCAGCTTAGCCGACGGTAAATCCTACGAGCAGTACTTC.